This T cell receptor beta chain stems from a study of blood T cell repertoires in COVID-19. After removal of 3 bases from V and 6 bases from J, the junction contained 7 bases not matched to a gene. CDR1 is LNHDA, CDR2 SQIVND, per germline (reference sequence). The CDR3 sequence is 14 residues long. The authors' processing: Cell counts per sample came from amplifying reference gene primers. The repertoire was sequenced with immunoSEQ multiplex PCR; TCRdb's copy has only in-frame clones and lacks some. That table gives V, J and clone size, and the DNA gave D and trimming. This sample yields under 200,000 clones, of which approximately 86% are seen a single time; approximately 9.8% belongs to the top ten. This clone was seen more than once but under ten times.

This receptor was identified in a woman of 80 years or more with acute or convalescent COVID-19. This chain connects TRBV19 to TRBJ2-7; 8 positions match TRBD2. The sequenced sample was peripheral blood. DNA of the CDR3: TGTGCCAGTAGTATCATGGGACTAGTTTCCGAGCAGTACTTC. Translating it yields CASSIMGLVSEQYF.